The source of this TCR beta chain is a study of blood T cell repertoires in COVID-19. Residents of about two dozen US areas, aged about 18 to 95 years, made up the participants. Clinical histories supplied by participants themselves formed the basis of cohort assignment. TCRdb's copy holds only in-frame clones and misses some; the assay was immunoSEQ multiplex PCR. The data contain about 270,000 clones, approximately 91% of them singletons. Per the germline V gene, CDR1 is GTSNPN and CDR2 is SVGIG (reference sequence). The length of the CDR3 is 14 residues. Trimming cost V 8 bases and J 7 bases, with 23 bases left between them.

The sequenced sample was PBMCs or T cells enriched from blood (not recorded which). J is TRBJ1-1 and V is TRBV30, with a weak D call TRBD1 (5 bases). The TCR originated in a woman in her thirties or forties with acute COVID-19. CDR3 protein: CAGLDWGEVIEAFF. CDR3 sequence (DNA): TGTGCCGGCTTGGACTGGGGGGAGGTTATTGAAGCTTTCTTT.